Shown below are 24 T cell receptor beta chains from a single sample sequenced in a study of blood T cell repertoires in COVID-19. Data came from immunoSEQ multiplex PCR; TCRdb stores just in-frame clones and leaves some out. There are 20,000 to 30,000 clones in the sample; 82% occur only once, and approximately 8.6% lies in the top ten. Material for sequencing was peripheral blood. Receptors originate from a human donor in a cohort sampled during active COVID-19.

The chain uses TRBV7-3 and TRBJ2-1, with 12 bases matching TRBD2. After removal of 5 bases from V and 6 bases from J, the junction contained 5 bases not matched to a gene. This CDR3 is built from 15 residues. Germline V gene lookup returns CDR1 SGHTA and CDR2 FQGTGA. This CDR3 is CASSLAGGPRNEQFF. DNA for the CDR3: TGTGCCAGCAGCCTAGCGGGGGGGCCCCGCAATGAGCAGTTCTTC.

The chain joins TRBV29-1 to TRBJ2-1; no firm D call. CDR1 and CDR2 (germline): SQVTM, ANQGSEA. This CDR3 region has 13 residues. Trimming shortened V by 0 bases and J by 6 bases, and 9 bases separated the two germline ends. This chain's CDR3 is CSVEEPPGNEQFF. The CDR3 DNA reads as TGCAGCGTTGAAGAGCCGCCAGGCAATGAGCAGTTCTTC.

The genes are TRBV4-2 and TRBJ1-1, with 9 positions matching TRBD1. Trimming took 3 bases from V and 1 from J; bases not matched to a gene: 3. The CDR3 has 15 residues. Germline V CDR1 and CDR2: LGHNA, YNFKEQ. Written as DNA, the CDR3 is TGTGCCAGCAGCCAGGGGGGACAGGGGAACACTGAAGCTTTCTTT. Amino acids: CASSQGGQGNTEAFF.

V and J are TRBV5-6 and TRBJ1-4, with D possibly being TRBD1 (6 bases). Germline V gives CDR1 SGHDT, CDR2 YYEEEE. The CDR3 has 14 residues. Trimming left V 0 bases short and J 7 bases short, with 10 bases between. CDR3 amino acids: CASSLGGRSEKLFF. DNA of the CDR3: TGTGCCAGCAGCTTGGGGGGGCGTAGTGAAAAACTGTTTTTT.

There are a few counts of this clone. The rearrangement uses TRBV29-1 and TRBJ2-5; maybe TRBD2 (5 bases). The CDR3 runs to 14 residues. V was shortened by 7 bases and J by 1 base, with 16 bases between the two germline ends. In germline, CDR1 is SQVTM, CDR2 ANQGSEA. Written as DNA, the CDR3 is TGCAGCGCTGGAAGTGTGAGGGTCCAAGAGACCCAGTACTTC. Translated, it gives CSAGSVRVQETQYF.

The V gene is TRBV29-1, the J gene TRBJ2-3; 8 positions agree with TRBD2. CDR3 length: 20 amino acids. Germline CDR1 and CDR2: SQVTM and ANQGSEA. The junction had 26 bases not matched to a gene; V was cut back by 6 bases and J by 3 bases. CDR3 in DNA: TGCAGCGTCCGGATGAGAGTTCCCCCGGTCACTAGCGGTCAGACAGATACGCAGTATTTT. As protein: CSVRMRVPPVTSGQTDTQYF.

Only a few counts were recorded for this clone. The V call is TRBV4-1, the J call TRBJ2-7; D gene unclear. V lost 1 base and J 2 bases, leaving 12 bases between the germline ends. This CDR3 spans 15 amino acids. Germline CDR1 reads MGHRA; CDR2 reads YSYEKL. The CDR3 sequence: CASSQVLEPAYEQYF. Written as DNA, the CDR3 is TGCGCCAGCAGCCAAGTTCTGGAGCCGGCCTACGAGCAGTACTTC.

V is TRBV18 and J is TRBJ2-4; D may be TRBD1 (6 bases). V was cut by 5 bases and J by 2 bases, with 10 bases left in between. The CDR3 spans 14 residues. The germline V gene encodes CDR1 KGHSH and CDR2 LQKENI. CDR3 coding DNA: TGTGCCAGCTCAGCTACAGGGACCAAAAACATTCAGTACTTC. It translates to CASSATGTKNIQYF.

This clone was seen a handful of times. CDR3 in DNA: TGTGCCAGCAGCTCGGGAGGGCGGGGCCCAGGCGAGCAGTACTTC. Its protein product is CASSSGGRGPGEQYF. The chain is built from TRBV5-4 and TRBJ2-7, with 8 bases identical to TRBD2. The CDR3 runs to 15 residues. V was pared by 3 bases and J by 6 bases, with 11 bases of the junction left unmatched. Germline-derived CDR1 and CDR2 are SGHNT and YYREEE (reference sequence).

DNA of the CDR3: TGTGCCAGCAGCGTAGAGATTCAGGCGGGAGGGCCCTACAATGAGCAGTTCTTC. Translating it yields CASSVEIQAGGPYNEQFF. The chain is built from TRBV9 and TRBJ2-1, with 9 bases aligning to TRBD2. This CDR3 is 18 amino acids long. CDR1 SGDLS and CDR2 YYNGEE come from the germline V gene. J lost 2 bases, V lost 0 bases, and 9 bases had no gene match.

The chain joins TRBV5-4 to TRBJ1-1; 9 bases match TRBD1. Trimming took 0 bases from V and 3 from J; bases not matched to a gene: 3. CDR1 is SGHNT and CDR2 is YYREEE in the germline V gene (reference sequence). The CDR3 covers 15 residues. The CDR3 sequence is CASSLETGGYTEAFF. The CDR3 DNA sequence: TGTGCCAGCAGCTTGGAGACAGGGGGTTACACTGAAGCTTTCTTT.

This clone appeared once. The chain links TRBV4-1 to TRBJ1-1; 9 positions agree with TRBD1. Trimming cost V 3 bases and J 6 bases; bases outside gene matches: 8. CDR1 MGHRA and CDR2 YSYEKL come from the germline V gene. There are 15 residues in the CDR3. CDR3: CASSQRTGASAEAFF. In DNA form, the CDR3 reads TGCGCCAGCAGCCAGCGGACAGGGGCATCGGCTGAAGCTTTCTTT.

The V gene is TRBV19, the J gene TRBJ2-2, with a possible D match to TRBD2 (5 bases). Germline CDR1 reads LNHDA; CDR2 reads SQIVND (reference sequence). The CDR3 sequence is 14 residues long. V was cut by 5 bases and J by 2 bases, with 9 bases left in between. CDR3 nucleotide sequence: TGTGCCAGTAGTCCGGGGAAAAACACCGGGGAGCTGTTTTTT. This encodes CASSPGKNTGELFF.

The rearrangement uses TRBV6-5 and TRBJ1-2; TRBD1 is a possible D gene (6 bases). The CDR3 extends over 12 amino acids. Germline values: CDR1 MNHEY, CDR2 SVGAGI. V gave up 10 bases and J gave up 7 bases, with 16 bases separating them. The CDR3 loop is CATKKQGSGYTF. The DNA for the CDR3 is TGTGCCACCAAAAAACAGGGCTCTGGCTACACCTTC.

This chain connects TRBV6-1 to TRBJ1-2; TRBD1 agrees at 8 bases. Germline assignment: CDR1 MNHNS and CDR2 SASEGT. V trimming: 2 bases; J trimming: 5 bases; junction bases outside the gene matches: 7. This CDR3 spans 15 amino acids. The CDR3: CASSEYPGGLYGYTF. CDR3 bases: TGTGCCAGCAGTGAATACCCAGGGGGCTTATATGGCTACACCTTC.

The genes are TRBV5-1 and TRBJ2-3; TRBD1 agrees at 10 bases. Germline values: CDR1 SGHRS, CDR2 YFSETQ. CDR3 length equals 15 residues. V gave up 4 bases and J gave up 5 bases; unmatched junction bases: 7. The CDR3 spells CASSLGTGEGDTQYF. The CDR3 DNA follows: TGCGCCAGCAGCCTAGGGACAGGGGAGGGAGATACGCAGTATTTT.

This chain joins TRBV7-9 and TRBJ2-1, with 12 bases identical to TRBD2. The length of the CDR3 is 16 residues. Germline values: CDR1 SEHNR, CDR2 FQNEAQ (reference sequence). The J segment lost 6 bases and the V segment lost 5 bases, leaving 8 bases of the junction unmatched. The CDR3 nucleotides read TGTGCCAGCAGCCTCAGGACTAGCGGGACGTCCAATGAGCAGTTCTTC. Translating gives CASSLRTSGTSNEQFF.

J is TRBJ2-3 and V is TRBV6-6; the match to TRBD1 covers 7 bases. CDR3 length: 15 amino acids. CDR1 and CDR2 from the germline V gene are MNHNY and SVGAGI (reference sequence). V shed 6 bases, J shed 1 base, and the junction held 7 bases outside the gene matches. In DNA form, the CDR3 reads TGTGCCAGCAGCTCCTCCGGGACAGGCACAGATACGCAGTATTTT. Encoded protein: CASSSSGTGTDTQYF.

The rearrangement links TRBV20-1 to TRBJ1-2; D uncertain. This CDR3 spans 15 amino acids. From germline, CDR1 is DFQATT and CDR2 SNEGSKA (reference sequence). Trimming removed 4 bases from V and 5 bases from J, with 20 bases in between. The chain's CDR3 is CSAIDPGLGRYGYTF. As DNA, the CDR3 is TGCAGTGCTATTGATCCGGGCCTCGGGAGGTATGGCTACACCTTC.

This chain uses TRBV5-4 with TRBJ1-2; a weak D match, TRBD1 (6 bases). This CDR3 comprises 14 residues. Germline CDR1 SGHNT, CDR2 YYREEE (reference sequence). Trimming stripped 6 bases from V and 3 bases from J, with 15 bases between. The CDR3 DNA sequence: TGTGCCAGCACCGAGGGGGGGCAGGACTATGGCTACACCTTC. Amino acid sequence: CASTEGGQDYGYTF.

The chain employs TRBV19 and TRBJ2-1, with a weak D call TRBD2 (7 bases). V lost 3 bases to trimming and J lost 9 bases, with 18 bases between them. This CDR3 has 15 residues. Germline values: CDR1 LNHDA, CDR2 SQIVND (reference sequence). DNA of the CDR3: TGTGCCAGTAGTATCTCGGAGGGGGGGCTGATTGAGCAGTTCTTC. It is translated as CASSISEGGLIEQFF.

In this sample, this clone turned up once. This chain links TRBV28 with TRBJ2-3; 12 positions agree with TRBD2. The V gene's germline CDR1 is MDHEN and CDR2 SYDVKM. CDR3 length equals 14 residues. Trimming at V came to 8 bases and at J to 6 bases, leaving 6 bases not matched to a gene. The CDR3 bases are TGTGCCAGCTTCCTAGCGGGAGGGAGGGATACGCAGTATTTT. As protein: CASFLAGGRDTQYF.

Relative to its sample, this clone is medium-sized. V and J are TRBV18 and TRBJ2-7; 14 bases are a match to TRBD2. The V segment lost 2 bases and the J segment 5 bases; nucleotides outside the gene matches: 2. CDR3 length: 15 residues. CDR1 is KGHSH, CDR2 LQKENI, per germline. This CDR3 is CASSPGLAGGHEQYF. In DNA, the CDR3 is TGTGCCAGCTCACCAGGACTAGCGGGAGGCCACGAGCAGTACTTC.

A few counts support this clone. J is TRBJ1-5 and V is TRBV4-2, with D perhaps matching TRBD1 (6 bases). Germline CDR1 reads LGHNA; CDR2 reads YNFKEQ. This CDR3 comprises 19 residues. The germline V and J ends were trimmed by 1 base and 1 base, with 20 bases remaining between them. The CDR3 spells CASSQGARGADSSNQPQHF. The CDR3 DNA reads TGTGCCAGCAGCCAAGGGGCCCGGGGGGCAGACTCGAGCAATCAGCCCCAGCATTTT.